This T cell receptor (beta chain) was captured by sequencing in a study of T cell responses to AZD1222 COVID-19 vaccine. Per the germline V gene, CDR1 is LNHDA and CDR2 is SQIVND (reference sequence). The CDR3 is 11 residues long. Trimming stripped 9 bases from V and 6 bases from J, with 11 bases between. TCRdb keeps only in-frame clones here, not all; method: immunoSEQ multiplex PCR. Of 150,000 to 200,000 clones listed, less than 95% are singletons. Sample: peripheral blood, taken on day 0 of AZD1222 vaccination. The chain joins TRBV19 to TRBJ2-5, with D possibly TRBD1 on 6 matching bases. This receptor was taken from an adult in good health. CDR3 coding DNA: TGTGCCAGCAGTCAGGGGAAGACCCAGTACTTC. Its translation: CASSQGKTQYF.